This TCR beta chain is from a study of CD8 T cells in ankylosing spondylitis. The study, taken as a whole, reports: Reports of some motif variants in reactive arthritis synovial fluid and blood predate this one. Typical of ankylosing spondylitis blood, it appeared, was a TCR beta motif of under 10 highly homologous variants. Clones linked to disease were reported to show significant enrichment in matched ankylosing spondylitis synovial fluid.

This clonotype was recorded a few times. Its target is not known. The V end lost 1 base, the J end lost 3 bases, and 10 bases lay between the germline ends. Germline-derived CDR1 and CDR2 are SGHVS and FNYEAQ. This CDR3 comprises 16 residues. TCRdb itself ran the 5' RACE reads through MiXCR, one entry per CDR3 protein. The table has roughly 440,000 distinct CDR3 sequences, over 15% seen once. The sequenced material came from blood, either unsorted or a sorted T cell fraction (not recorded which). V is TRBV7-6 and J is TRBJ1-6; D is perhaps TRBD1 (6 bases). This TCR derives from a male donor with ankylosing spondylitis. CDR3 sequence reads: CASSLGPDSYNSPLHF. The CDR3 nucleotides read TGTGCCAGCAGCTTAGGTCCGGACAGCTATAATTCACCCCTCCACTTT.